This T cell receptor (beta chain) was found in a study of OX40 agonist ivuxolimab in advanced cancers. Study findings and constraints: At 0.1 to 3.0 mg/kg, CD4+ and CD8+ blood T cells expanded clonally by week 6. Fewer expanded clones were found on average in CD4+ than in CD8+ T cells.

Generated by immunoSEQ multiplex PCR, the TCRdb table keeps only in-frame clones and is missing some. The sample yields 30,000 to 45,000 clones, roughly three quarters seen once. Trimming took off 1 base at V and 4 bases at J, with 16 bases between the two ends. CDR1 and CDR2 (germline): SQVTM, ANQGSEA. The CDR3 covers 16 residues. On this clone: Antigen unknown.

This specimen consisted of CD4+ or CD8+ T cells sorted from blood, obtained in a trial of the OX40 agonist ivuxolimab. This clonotype was obtained from an adult with an advanced solid tumor such as melanoma, head and neck, liver or kidney cancer. The chain joins TRBV29-1 to TRBJ2-2; no clear D. In DNA form, the CDR3 reads TGCAGCGTTGAAGGGGAAGGTCGTCGATCCACCGGGGAGCTGTTTTTT. Translation: CSVEGEGRRSTGELFF.